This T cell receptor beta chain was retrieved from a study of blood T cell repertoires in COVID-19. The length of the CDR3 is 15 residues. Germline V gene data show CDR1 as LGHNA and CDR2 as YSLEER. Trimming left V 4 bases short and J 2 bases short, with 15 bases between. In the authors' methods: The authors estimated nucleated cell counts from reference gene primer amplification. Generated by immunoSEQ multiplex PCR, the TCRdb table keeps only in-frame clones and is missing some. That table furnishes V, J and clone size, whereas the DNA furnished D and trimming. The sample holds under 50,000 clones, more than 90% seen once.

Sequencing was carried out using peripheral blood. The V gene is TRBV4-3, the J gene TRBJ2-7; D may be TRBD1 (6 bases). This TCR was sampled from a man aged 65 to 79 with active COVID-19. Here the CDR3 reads CASSPQRGRPYEQYF. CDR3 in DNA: TGCGCCAGCAGCCCCCAAAGGGGGAGACCCTACGAGCAGTACTTC.